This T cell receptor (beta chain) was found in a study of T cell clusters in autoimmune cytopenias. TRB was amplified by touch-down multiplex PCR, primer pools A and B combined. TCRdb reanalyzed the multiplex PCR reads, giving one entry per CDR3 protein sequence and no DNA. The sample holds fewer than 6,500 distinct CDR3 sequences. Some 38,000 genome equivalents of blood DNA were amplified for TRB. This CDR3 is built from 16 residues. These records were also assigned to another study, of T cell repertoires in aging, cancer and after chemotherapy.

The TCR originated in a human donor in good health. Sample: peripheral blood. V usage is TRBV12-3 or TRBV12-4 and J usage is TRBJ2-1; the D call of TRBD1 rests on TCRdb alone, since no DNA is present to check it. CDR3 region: CASSGGTDSSYNEQFF.